One T cell receptor beta chain is described in this entry. Its cognate antigen is unknown. The identical CDR3 is also encoded by other nucleotide sequences in the sample. The sample originates from a study of cytomegalovirus exposure and HLA in healthy donors. General study points: V- and J-gene trimming of TCR beta was linked (in a later analysis) to a missense DCLRE1C variant. Among donors in an Asian-associated ancestry cluster, a later analysis reportedly found fewer N-insertions than the roughly 700-donor mean.

PCR employed 60 Vbeta and 13 Jbeta primers. This table comes from immunoSEQ multiplex PCR, and its TCRdb copy is limited to in-frame clones, with some not included. This sample carries about 160,000 clones, roughly 83% of them seen once, and the ten largest clones take 0.95% to 1.5%. CDR3 size: 13 residues. Germline loops: CDR1 MNHNS, CDR2 SASEGT. The ends lost 9 bases at V and 1 base at J; junction bases unmatched: 3. The sequenced material came from PBMCs. This chain connects TRBV6-1 to TRBJ1-5; 7 bases fit TRBD1. The clonotype originates from a boy aged 2 to 9 in good health and CMV-seronegative. In DNA form, the CDR3 reads TGTGCCAGTCGGACAGGAAGCAATCAGCCCCAGCATTTT. Its translation: CASRTGSNQPQHF.